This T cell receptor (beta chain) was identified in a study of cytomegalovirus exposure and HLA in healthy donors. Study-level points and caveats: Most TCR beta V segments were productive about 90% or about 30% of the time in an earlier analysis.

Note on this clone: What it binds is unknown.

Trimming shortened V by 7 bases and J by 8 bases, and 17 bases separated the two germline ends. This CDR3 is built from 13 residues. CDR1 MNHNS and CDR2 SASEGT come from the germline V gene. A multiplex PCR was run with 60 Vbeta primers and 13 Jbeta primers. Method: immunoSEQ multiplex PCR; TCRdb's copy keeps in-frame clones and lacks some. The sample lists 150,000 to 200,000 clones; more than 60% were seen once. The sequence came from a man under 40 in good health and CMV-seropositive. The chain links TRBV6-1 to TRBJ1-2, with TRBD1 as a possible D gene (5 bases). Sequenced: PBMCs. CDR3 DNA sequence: TGTGCCAGCACATCGGGGGGGGTCTACGGCTACACCTTC. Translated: CASTSGGVYGYTF.